The T cell receptor (beta chain) described here comes from a study of Ad26.COV2.S vaccination and SARS-CoV-2 variants. Study information: Donor was in the COV1001 Ad26.COV2.S trial arm. Points from the study as a whole: With respect to non-spike TCR breadth, vaccine and placebo recipients were similar. In vaccinated individuals, spike-specific CD8+ and CD4+ T cell responses reportedly displayed substantial breadth.

Details on this clone: Its antigen remains unidentified.

Treatment of the sample: 15 to 20 received Ad26.COV2.S at low or high dose, single or two shots; about five received placebo; per-sample allocation not given. Day 63 following the first vaccine or placebo injection was when the samples were taken. This CDR3 is built from 13 residues. The ends lost 9 bases at V and 2 bases at J; junction bases unmatched: 3. Germline CDR1 is SNHLY and CDR2 is FYNNEI. Clones were sequenced by immunoSEQ multiplex PCR, and TCRdb holds only the in-frame ones, with some missing. The sample shows 430,000 or so clones, around 90% of them seen only once. The gene calls are TRBV2 and TRBJ2-4; TRBD1 matches at 8 bases. The sequencing used peripheral blood, collected in a trial of Ad26.COV2.S vaccine versus placebo. This TCR was recovered from a person between 18 and 65 years old who received the Ad26.COV2.S COVID-19 vaccine or a placebo. The CDR3 sequence is CASQGAPKNIQYF. The CDR3 DNA follows: TGTGCCAGTCAGGGGGCACCCAAAAACATTCAGTACTTC.